These 25 T cell receptor beta chains were sequenced from one sample in a study of regulatory T cells in long-lasting Graves disease. Time point given: newly diagnosed GD, antithyroid drugs for less than 3 months. Extracted PBMC RNA gave rise to the TCR library. To make TCR beta libraries, researchers used iRepertoire HTBI primers and Arm-PCR of CDR3 regions. TCRdb reprocessed the multiplex PCR reads via MiXCR and lists one record per CDR3 protein. The sample lists around 460,000 distinct CDR3 sequences, around 13% occurring once. The sample was also linked to a second study, of T cells in Graves' hyperthyroidism and ophthalmopathy.

The sample in question was peripheral blood mononuclear cells (PBMCs), obtained at new diagnosis, from a patient treated with antithyroid drugs. The receptors shown here come from a woman aged 45-60 years with Graves disease.

The chain combines TRBV20-1 with TRBJ1-2; tentative D call: TRBD1 (6 bases). Trimming cost V 3 bases and J 5 bases, with 13 bases left between them. The CDR3 contains 13 residues. Germline assignment: CDR1 DFQATT and CDR2 SNEGSKA (reference sequence). The CDR3 sequence is CSARFRGSYGYTF. Here the CDR3 DNA reads TGCAGTGCTAGGTTCAGGGGCTCATATGGCTACACCTTC.

This clonotype was found many times. The CDR3 region is CASRPVSSDTQYF. The CDR3 DNA follows: TGTGCCAGCAGACCTGTGTCGTCTGATACGCAGTATTTT. This chain joins TRBV7-8 and TRBJ2-3; no firm D call. This CDR3 has 13 residues. V shed 6 bases and J shed 6 bases, with 13 bases lying between them. CDR1 and CDR2 from the germline V gene are SGHVS and FQNEAQ.

The chain couples TRBV4-1 to TRBJ2-1; 14 bases are shared with TRBD2. V was pared by 1 base and J by 0 bases, with 8 bases of the junction left unmatched. CDR3 size: 20 residues. Germline V gives CDR1 MGHRA, CDR2 YSYEKL. DNA of the CDR3: TGCGCCAGCAGCCAAGTGGCAGGACTAGCGGGAGGCAACTCCTACAATGAGCAGTTCTTC. Translating it yields CASSQVAGLAGGNSYNEQFF.

This clonotype was counted ten times or more. The chain recombines TRBV7-8 with TRBJ2-7; TRBD1 aligns across 7 bases. The CDR3 is 15 residues long. V dropped 3 bases and J dropped 0; count of bases not matched to a gene: 5. The germline CDR1 and CDR2 sequences are SGHVS and FQNEAQ. CDR3 nucleotides: TGTGCCAGCAGCTTCGTCCGGGACAGCTCCTACGAGCAGTACTTC. It codes for CASSFVRDSSYEQYF.

A word on this clonotype: A read error is possible here, since a much larger clone lies one base away. The rearrangement uses TRBV6-1 and TRBJ1-5; D perhaps matches TRBD1 (5 bases). The CDR3 loop spans 14 amino acids. CDR1 and CDR2 (germline): MNHNS, SASEGT. CDR3: CASRQPSSNQPQRF. CDR3 DNA sequence: TGTGCCAGCCGACAGCCTAGTAGCAATCAGCCCCAGCGTTTT.

This clonotype was observed many times. The genes are TRBV12-5 and TRBJ2-1; the match to TRBD2 covers 12 bases. The germline V gene encodes CDR1 LGHNT and CDR2 FRNRAP. The CDR3 totals 19 residues. V dropped 0 bases and J dropped 4; count of bases not matched to a gene: 10. CDR3 in DNA: TGTGCTAGTGGTTTGGTACAGGCTACTAGCGGGAGGAAGTACAATGAGCAGTTCTTC. This sequence encodes CASGLVQATSGRKYNEQFF.

The table lists this clonotype with a count of one. One base away lies a much larger clone, so this may be a sequencing read error. Because the CDR3 is missing its conserved closing phenylalanine or tryptophan, this is likely a read error. The chain uses TRBV4-1 and TRBJ2-5, with 7 nucleotides matching TRBD2. Germline V gene sequence: CDR1 MGHRA, CDR2 YSYEKL. The ends lost 0 bases at V and 4 bases at J; junction bases unmatched: 20. There are 20 residues in the CDR3. CDR3 loop: CASSQEGLAARIDRGETQYL. The CDR3, as DNA: TGCGCCAGCAGCCAAGAGGGCCTAGCGGCTCGTATTGACCGGGGAGAGACCCAGTACCTC.

This clonotype was recorded a few times. The chain links TRBV5-6 to TRBJ2-7; maybe TRBD1 (6 bases). This CDR3 comprises 15 residues. Trimming stripped 2 bases from V and 2 bases from J, with 14 bases between. CDR1 is SGHDT and CDR2 is YYEEEE in the germline V gene. The CDR3 bases are TGTGCCAGCAGCTTTATGGGGGCCGGAACCTACGAGCAGTACTTC. Translated: CASSFMGAGTYEQYF.

The CDR3 bases are TGTGCCAGCGGCCAGGTGGTCGGGACCCAGTACTTC. Translating it yields CASGQVVGTQYF. This chain connects TRBV28 to TRBJ2-5, with D unresolved. Germline-derived CDR1 and CDR2 are MDHEN and SYDVKM. The CDR3 consists of 12 residues. Trimming left V 8 bases short and J 7 bases short, with 14 bases between.

The chain joins TRBV13 to TRBJ1-1; the D gene is possibly TRBD1 (5 bases). CDR1 and CDR2 from the germline V gene are PRHDT and FYEKMQ (reference sequence). The CDR3 is made up of 13 amino acids. Trimming took off 7 bases at V and 1 base at J, with 10 bases between the two ends. CDR3 region: CASMGRTNTEAFF. CDR3 nucleotide sequence: TGTGCCAGCATGGGACGGACGAACACTGAAGCTTTCTTT. Using reference TRBV13 and TRBJ1-1 for the parts outside the CDR3, the full variable domain is AAGVIQSPRHLIKEKRETATLKCYPIPRHDTVYWYQQGPGQDPQFLISFYEKMQSDKGSIPDRFSAQQFSDYHSELNMSSLELGDSALYFCASMGRTNTEAFFGQGTRLTVV.

This clonotype was picked up many times. The genes are TRBV2 and TRBJ1-3; a possible D gene is TRBD1 (5 bases). Trimming stripped 6 bases from V and 0 bases from J, with 12 bases between. The CDR3 covers 15 residues. CDR1 is SNHLY, CDR2 FYNNEI, per germline. In DNA, the CDR3 is TGTGCCAGCAGAGGTGTGAGGGGCTCTGGAAACACCATATATTTT. Protein sequence: CASRGVRGSGNTIYF.

This clonotype was found many times. This sequence joins TRBV18 and TRBJ2-2, with 7 bases matching TRBD1. In germline, CDR1 is KGHSH, CDR2 LQKENI. The CDR3 runs to 16 residues. V lost 8 bases and J lost 2; bases outside the gene matches: 11. For the CDR3, the DNA is TGTGCCAGCAGCCCTCCCGGGACAGCAAACACCGGGGAGCTGTTTTTT. Encoded protein: CASSPPGTANTGELFF.

This clonotype was seen ten or more times. A much larger clone differs from this one at a single base, so this may be a read error. The chain couples TRBV28 to TRBJ2-3, with D maybe TRBD1 (5 bases). The CDR3 covers 15 residues. CDR1 is MDHEN, CDR2 SYDVKM, per germline. The CDR3 loop is CANSSDRASTDTQYF. DNA of the CDR3: TGTGCCAACAGTTCCGACAGAGCTAGCACAGATACGCAGTATTTT.

The chain combines TRBV29-1 with TRBJ2-2; D is undetermined. The V end lost 7 bases, the J end lost 0 bases, and 12 bases lay between the germline ends. The CDR3 has 14 amino acids. Germline V gives CDR1 SQVTM, CDR2 ANQGSEA. The CDR3: CSALRLANTGELFF. Here the CDR3 DNA reads TGCAGCGCCTTGCGTCTAGCGAACACCGGGGAGCTGTTTTTT.

This clonotype came up a few times. The rearrangement joins TRBV6-5 to TRBJ2-1; weak D call: TRBD2 (6 bases). The CDR3 contains 17 residues. CDR1 and CDR2 (germline): MNHEY, SVGAGI. The V end lost 0 bases, the J end lost 5 bases, and 17 bases lay between the germline ends. The CDR3 is CASSYSRSGGRDNEQFF. In nucleotides, the CDR3 is TGTGCCAGCAGTTACTCCCGTAGCGGTGGCAGGGACAATGAGCAGTTCTTC.

Concerning this clonotype itself: A much larger clonotype is one base distant, so this may be a read error. The chain uses TRBV28 and TRBJ2-4; D not certain. The CDR3 is 16 amino acids. The germline V gene has CDR1 MDHEN and CDR2 SYDVKM. CDR3: CAGSSPGAIAKNIQYF. For the CDR3, the DNA is TGTGCCGGCAGTTCTCCTGGTGCCATAGCCAAAAACATTCAGTACTTC.

The J gene is TRBJ1-3, the V gene TRBV20-1, with TRBD1 as a possible D gene (5 bases). With 6 bases removed from V and 4 bases from J, the gap between germline ends came to 25 bases. CDR3 length equals 17 residues. Germline V CDR1 and CDR2: DFQATT, SNEGSKA (reference sequence). This CDR3 reads CSASVLGQGAAGNTIYF. In DNA form, the CDR3 reads TGCAGTGCCTCAGTTCTGGGTCAAGGGGCAGCGGGAAACACCATATATTTT.

This clonotype was detected only a few times. The chain employs TRBV4-2 and TRBJ2-5; 9 nucleotides match TRBD1. The CDR3 is 15 residues long. Unmatched junction bases numbered 7, after V lost 4 bases and J lost 4 bases. The germline V gene encodes CDR1 LGHNA and CDR2 YNFKEQ. CDR3 sequence reads: CASSPGTGTVETQYF. The DNA for the CDR3 is TGTGCCAGCAGCCCCGGGACAGGGACGGTAGAGACCCAGTACTTC.

There are many counts of this clonotype. J is TRBJ2-2 and V is TRBV29-1, with no clear D. With 6 bases removed from V and 1 base from J, the gap between germline ends came to 6 bases. Germline V lookup: CDR1 SQVTM, CDR2 ANQGSEA. The CDR3 sequence is 12 residues long. Written as DNA, the CDR3 is TGCAGCGTAACAAAGAACACCGGGGAGCTGTTTTTT. Translated, it gives CSVTKNTGELFF.

In this sample, this clonotype turned up a few times. The chain couples TRBV9 to TRBJ2-1; D perhaps matches TRBD2 (6 bases). V lost 0 bases and J lost 2, with 12 bases in between. CDR1 and CDR2 from the germline V gene are SGDLS and YYNGEE. The CDR3 contains 16 residues. CDR3 sequence reads: CASSVGGANTYNEQFF. The CDR3 DNA reads TGTGCCAGCAGCGTAGGCGGGGCTAACACCTACAATGAGCAGTTCTTC.

Here the CDR3 DNA reads TGTGCCAGCACTCAAGGGACAGGGCTTTGGATCCAAACAAACACCGGGGAGCTGTTTTTT. This sequence encodes CASTQGTGLWIQTNTGELFF. The chain employs TRBV28 and TRBJ2-2; 9 positions match TRBD1. Germline V gives CDR1 MDHEN, CDR2 SYDVKM. J was trimmed by 2 bases and V by 7 bases; bases with no gene match: 20. The length of the CDR3 is 20 residues.

This clonotype showed up many times. The V call is TRBV7-9, the J call TRBJ2-1, with D possibly matching TRBD1 (5 bases). This CDR3 has 15 residues. V was clipped by 5 bases and J by 2 bases, with 13 bases between them. Germline loops: CDR1 SEHNR, CDR2 FQNEAQ (reference sequence). The chain's CDR3 is CASSQWGLAYNEQFF. In DNA, the CDR3 is TGTGCCAGCAGCCAATGGGGCTTGGCCTACAATGAGCAGTTCTTC. Looking up the rest from reference TRBV7-9 and TRBJ2-1 gives the full variable domain: DTGVSQNPRHKITKRGQNVTFRCDPISEHNRLYWYRQTLGQGPEFLTYFQNEAQLEKSRLLSDRFSAERPKGSFSTLEIQRTEQGDSAMYLCASSQWGLAYNEQFFGPGTRLTVL.

This chain joins TRBV3-1 and TRBJ1-2; D call uncertain. The germline V gene has CDR1 LGHDT and CDR2 YNNKEL (reference sequence). Trimming cost V 4 bases and J 0 bases, with 12 bases left between them. This CDR3 has 15 amino acids. The CDR3 reads CASSPLLTSNYGYTF. The CDR3 DNA follows: TGTGCCAGCAGCCCCCTACTTACTTCTAACTATGGCTACACCTTC.

This clonotype was detected many times. This chain's CDR3 is CASTRDNEQFF. The DNA of the CDR3 is TGTGCCAGCACCCGTGACAATGAGCAGTTCTTC. The V call is TRBV13, the J call TRBJ2-1; no reliable D call. This CDR3 is built from 11 residues. V gave up 7 bases and J gave up 5 bases, with 6 bases separating them. Germline CDR1 is PRHDT and CDR2 is FYEKMQ (reference sequence). The full variable domain, with the rest looked up from reference TRBV13 and TRBJ2-1, is AAGVIQSPRHLIKEKRETATLKCYPIPRHDTVYWYQQGPGQDPQFLISFYEKMQSDKGSIPDRFSAQQFSDYHSELNMSSLELGDSALYFCASTRDNEQFFGPGTRLTVL.

This clonotype was seen many times. V usage is TRBV2 and J usage is TRBJ1-1; 7 bases align to TRBD1. Germline lookup yields CDR1 SNHLY and CDR2 FYNNEI. This CDR3 has 13 amino acids. Trimming cost V 4 bases and J 7 bases; bases outside gene matches: 6. Written as DNA, the CDR3 is TGTGCCAGCAGTGTGGACAGGCTAAGTGAAGCTTTCTTT. Translated: CASSVDRLSEAFF. Full variable domain (remainder filled in from reference TRBV2 and TRBJ1-1): EPEVTQTPSHQVTQMGQEVILRCVPISNHLYFYWYRQILGQKVEFLVSFYNNEISEKSEIFDDQFSVERPDGSNFTLKIRSTKLEDSAMYFCASSVDRLSEAFFGQGTRLTVV.